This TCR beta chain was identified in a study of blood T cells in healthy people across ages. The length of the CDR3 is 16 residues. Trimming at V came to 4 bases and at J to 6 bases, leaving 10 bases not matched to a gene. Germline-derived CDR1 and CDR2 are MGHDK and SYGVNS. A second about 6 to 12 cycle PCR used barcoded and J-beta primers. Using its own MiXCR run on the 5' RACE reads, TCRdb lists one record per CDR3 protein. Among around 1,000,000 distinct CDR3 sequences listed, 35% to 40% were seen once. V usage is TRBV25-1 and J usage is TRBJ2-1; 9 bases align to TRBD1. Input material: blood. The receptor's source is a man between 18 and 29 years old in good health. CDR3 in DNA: TGTGCCAGCAGTGCAACCCGGGACAGGGACCCCAATGAGCAGTTCTTC. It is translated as CASSATRDRDPNEQFF. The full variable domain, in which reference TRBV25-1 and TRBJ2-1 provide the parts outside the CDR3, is EADIYQTPRYLVIGTGKKITLECSQTMGHDKMYWYQQDPGMELHLIHYSYGVNSTEKGDLSSESTVSRIRTEHFPLTLESARPSHTSQYLCASSATRDRDPNEQFFGPGTRLTVL.